The T cell receptor (beta chain) under discussion was sequenced for a study of cytomegalovirus exposure and HLA in healthy donors. Study-wide results and limits: Within a later analysis, the majority of CMV-associated TCR beta chains appeared HLA-restricted. Of the V segments, some could not be distinguished, including TRBV6-2 and TRBV6-3, and were excluded.

Looked up from germline, CDR1 is SGHTA and CDR2 is FQGNSA. The CDR3 spans 13 residues. V was shortened by 5 bases and J by 3 bases, with 10 bases between the two germline ends. On this clone: Its antigen is unidentified.

In the PCR, 60 Vbeta and 13 Jbeta primers were used. The method was immunoSEQ multiplex PCR; TCRdb's version includes in-frame clones alone and lacks a portion of them. The table records some 140,000 clones, around 79% of them present only once. This chain connects TRBV7-2 to TRBJ1-2; D is possibly TRBD1 (5 bases). The clonotype comes from a man aged 18 to 29 in good health and CMV-seronegative. Source material: PBMCs. CDR3 DNA sequence: TGTGCCAGCAGCCCTCAGGGTCACTATGGCTACACCTTC. It is translated as CASSPQGHYGYTF.